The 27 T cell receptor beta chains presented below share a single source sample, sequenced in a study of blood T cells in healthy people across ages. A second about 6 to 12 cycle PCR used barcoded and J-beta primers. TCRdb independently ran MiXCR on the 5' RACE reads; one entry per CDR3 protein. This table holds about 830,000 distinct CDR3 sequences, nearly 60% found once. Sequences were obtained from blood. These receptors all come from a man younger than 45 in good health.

The CDR3 DNA reads TGCAGCGTTGAAGATCGGCTAGCGGGAACCTACGAGCAGTACTTC. This encodes CSVEDRLAGTYEQYF. The chain links TRBV29-1 to TRBJ2-7; 9 nucleotides align to TRBD2. The CDR3 covers 15 residues. Unmatched junction bases numbered 5, after V lost 0 bases and J lost 2 bases. In germline, CDR1 is SQVTM, CDR2 ANQGSEA.

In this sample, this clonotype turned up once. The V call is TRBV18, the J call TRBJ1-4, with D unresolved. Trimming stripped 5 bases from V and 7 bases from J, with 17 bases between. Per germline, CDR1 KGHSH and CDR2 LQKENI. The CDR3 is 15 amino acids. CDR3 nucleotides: TGTGCCAGCTCAGCAACCGGGCCCGAGGGTGAAAAACTGTTTTTT. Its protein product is CASSATGPEGEKLFF. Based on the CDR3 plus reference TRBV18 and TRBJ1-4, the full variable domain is NAGVMQNPRHLVRRRGQEARLRCSPMKGHSHVYWYRQLPEEGLKFMVYLQKENIIDESGMPKERFSAEFPKEGPSILRIQQVVRGDSAAYFCASSATGPEGEKLFFGSGTQLSVL.

CDR3 residues: CASSLIRAEPIEETQYF. CDR3 nucleotides: TGTGCCAGCAGTTTAATTCGGGCAGAACCCATCGAAGAGACCCAGTACTTC. The V gene is TRBV28, the J gene TRBJ2-7; D is undetermined. The end of the DNA fits TRBJ2-5 better, so the J call may be wrong. CDR1 and CDR2 from the germline V gene are MDHEN and SYDVKM. The CDR3 runs to 17 residues.

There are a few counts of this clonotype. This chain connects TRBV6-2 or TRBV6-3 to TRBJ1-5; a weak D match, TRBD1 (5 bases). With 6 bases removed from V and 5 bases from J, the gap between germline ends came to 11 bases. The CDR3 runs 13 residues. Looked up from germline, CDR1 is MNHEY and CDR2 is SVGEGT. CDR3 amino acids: CASSIRGDQPQHF. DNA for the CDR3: TGTGCCAGCAGCATCCGAGGGGATCAGCCCCAGCATTTT.

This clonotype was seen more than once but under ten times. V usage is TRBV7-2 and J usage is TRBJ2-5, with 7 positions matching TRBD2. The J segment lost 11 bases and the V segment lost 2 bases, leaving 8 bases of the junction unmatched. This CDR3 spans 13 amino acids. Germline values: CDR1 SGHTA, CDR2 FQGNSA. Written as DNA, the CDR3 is TGTGCCAGCAGCTTAACTGGGGCGGGGGAGCAGTACTTC. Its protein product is CASSLTGAGEQYF. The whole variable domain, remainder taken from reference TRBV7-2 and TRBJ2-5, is GAGVSQSPSNKVTEKGKDVELRCDPISGHTALYWYRQSLGQGLEFLIYFQGNSAPDKSGLPSDRFSAERTGGSVSTLTIQRTQQEDSAVYLCASSLTGAGEQYFGPGTRLLVL.

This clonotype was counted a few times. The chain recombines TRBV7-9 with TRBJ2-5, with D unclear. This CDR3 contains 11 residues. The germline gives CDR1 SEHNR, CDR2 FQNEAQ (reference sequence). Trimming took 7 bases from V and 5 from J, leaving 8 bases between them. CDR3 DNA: TGTGCCAGCATGATCATGGAGACCCAGTACTTC. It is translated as CASMIMETQYF.

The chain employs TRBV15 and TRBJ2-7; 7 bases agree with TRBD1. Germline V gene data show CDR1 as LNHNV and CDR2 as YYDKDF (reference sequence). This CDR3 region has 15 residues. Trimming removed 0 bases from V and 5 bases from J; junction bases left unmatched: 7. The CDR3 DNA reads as TGTGCCACCAGCAGAGATGGCCACAGGGGCGACGAGCAGTACTTC. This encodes CATSRDGHRGDEQYF. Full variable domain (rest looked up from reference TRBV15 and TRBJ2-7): DAMVIQNPRYQVTQFGKPVTLSCSQTLNHNVMYWYQQKSSQAPKLLFHYYDKDFNNEADTPDNFQSRRPNTSFCFLDIRSPGLGDTAMYLCATSRDGHRGDEQYFGPGTRLTVT.

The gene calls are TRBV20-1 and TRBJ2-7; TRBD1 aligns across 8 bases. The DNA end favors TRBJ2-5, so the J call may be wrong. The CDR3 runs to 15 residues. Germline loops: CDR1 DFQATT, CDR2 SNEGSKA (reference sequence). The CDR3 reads CSAGPPADREETQYF. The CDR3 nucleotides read TGCAGTGCTGGACCCCCTGCGGACAGGGAAGAGACCCAGTACTTC.

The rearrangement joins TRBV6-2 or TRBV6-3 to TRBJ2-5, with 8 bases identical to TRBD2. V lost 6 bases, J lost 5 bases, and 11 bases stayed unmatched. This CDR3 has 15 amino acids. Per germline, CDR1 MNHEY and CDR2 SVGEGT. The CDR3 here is CASSPRLARLETQYF. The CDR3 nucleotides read TGTGCCAGCAGCCCCCGACTAGCGCGACTGGAGACCCAGTACTTC.

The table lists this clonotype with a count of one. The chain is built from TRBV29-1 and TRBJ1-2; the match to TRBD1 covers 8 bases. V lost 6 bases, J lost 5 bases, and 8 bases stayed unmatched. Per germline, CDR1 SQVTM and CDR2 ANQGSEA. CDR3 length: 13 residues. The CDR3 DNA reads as TGCAGCGTCGGGACAGGAGCTCCTTATGGCTACACCTTC. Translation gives CSVGTGAPYGYTF.

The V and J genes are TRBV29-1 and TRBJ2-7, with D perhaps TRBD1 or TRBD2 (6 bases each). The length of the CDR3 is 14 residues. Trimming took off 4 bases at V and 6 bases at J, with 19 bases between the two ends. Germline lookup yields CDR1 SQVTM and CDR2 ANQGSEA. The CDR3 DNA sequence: TGCAGCGTTGGGGAACAGTTCGGAGGGGGCGAGCAGTACTTC. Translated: CSVGEQFGGGEQYF.

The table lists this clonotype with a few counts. The CDR3, as DNA: TGTGCCAGCAGTCCACGGGTAGCGGTCTCTCCCGGGCAGTACTTC. This gives the protein CASSPRVAVSPGQYF. V and J are TRBV27 and TRBJ2-7; D may be TRBD2 (6 bases). This CDR3 has 15 amino acids. Trimming removed 5 bases at V and 9 bases at J, with 23 bases between. The V gene's germline CDR1 is MNHEY and CDR2 SMNVEV (reference sequence).

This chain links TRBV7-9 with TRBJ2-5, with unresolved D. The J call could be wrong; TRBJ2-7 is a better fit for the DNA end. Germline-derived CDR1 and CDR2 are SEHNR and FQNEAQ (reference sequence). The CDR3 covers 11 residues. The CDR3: CASVDYHEQYF. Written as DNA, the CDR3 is TGTGCCAGCGTAGATTATCACGAGCAGTACTTC.

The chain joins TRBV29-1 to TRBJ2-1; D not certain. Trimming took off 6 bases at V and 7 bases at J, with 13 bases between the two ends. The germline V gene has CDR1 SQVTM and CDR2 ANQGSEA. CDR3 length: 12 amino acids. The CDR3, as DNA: TGCAGCGTCGCACTGAATGGGAATGAGCAGTTCTTC. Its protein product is CSVALNGNEQFF.

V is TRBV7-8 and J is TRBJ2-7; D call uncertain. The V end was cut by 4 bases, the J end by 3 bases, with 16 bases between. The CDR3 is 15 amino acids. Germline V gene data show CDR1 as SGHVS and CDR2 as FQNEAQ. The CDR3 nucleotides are TGTGCCAGCAGCTACCGGATGGGGTCGAACTACGAGCAGTACTTC. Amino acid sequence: CASSYRMGSNYEQYF.

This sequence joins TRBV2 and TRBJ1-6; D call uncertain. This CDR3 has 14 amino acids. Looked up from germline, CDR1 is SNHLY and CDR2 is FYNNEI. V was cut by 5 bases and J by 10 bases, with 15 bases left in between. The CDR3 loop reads CASSYPGSGSPLHF. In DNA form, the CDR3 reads TGTGCCAGCAGTTATCCGGGTTCGGGATCACCCCTCCACTTT.

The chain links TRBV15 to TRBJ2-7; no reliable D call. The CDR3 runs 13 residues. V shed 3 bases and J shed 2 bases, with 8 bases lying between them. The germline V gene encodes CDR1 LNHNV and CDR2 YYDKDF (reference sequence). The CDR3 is CATSRTSTYEQYF. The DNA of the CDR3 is TGTGCCACCAGCAGGACCAGTACCTACGAGCAGTACTTC. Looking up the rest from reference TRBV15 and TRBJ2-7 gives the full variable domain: DAMVIQNPRYQVTQFGKPVTLSCSQTLNHNVMYWYQQKSSQAPKLLFHYYDKDFNNEADTPDNFQSRRPNTSFCFLDIRSPGLGDTAMYLCATSRTSTYEQYFGPGTRLTVT.

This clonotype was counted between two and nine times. CDR3 in DNA: TGCAGTGCTGTTAGCGGGACCCTTTACGAGCAGTACTTC. The encoded protein is CSAVSGTLYEQYF. The chain joins TRBV20-1 to TRBJ2-7, with 8 bases fitting TRBD2. CDR3 length: 13 residues. Germline CDR1 DFQATT, CDR2 SNEGSKA (reference sequence). The V gene end was trimmed by 5 bases and the J gene end by 4 bases; junction bases not matched to a gene: 7.

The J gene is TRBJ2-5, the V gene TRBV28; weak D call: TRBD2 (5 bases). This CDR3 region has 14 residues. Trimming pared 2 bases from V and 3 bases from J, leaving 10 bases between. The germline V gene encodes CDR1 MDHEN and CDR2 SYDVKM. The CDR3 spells CASSLGSIKETQYF. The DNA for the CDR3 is TGTGCCAGCAGTTTAGGGAGTATAAAAGAGACCCAGTACTTC.

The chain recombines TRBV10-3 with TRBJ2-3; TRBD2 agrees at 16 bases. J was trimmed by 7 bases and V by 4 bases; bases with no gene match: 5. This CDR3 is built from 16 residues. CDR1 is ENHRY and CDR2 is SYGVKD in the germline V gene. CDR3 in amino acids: CAISVTGLAGGNTQYF. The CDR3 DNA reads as TGTGCCATCAGTGTCACGGGACTAGCGGGGGGGAATACGCAGTATTTT.

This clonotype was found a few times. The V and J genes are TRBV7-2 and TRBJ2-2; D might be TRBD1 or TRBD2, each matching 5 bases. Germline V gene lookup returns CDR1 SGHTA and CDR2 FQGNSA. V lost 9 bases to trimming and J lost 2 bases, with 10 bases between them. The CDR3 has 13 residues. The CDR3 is CARGDPNTGELFF. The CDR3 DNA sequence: TGTGCCAGGGGGGACCCCAACACCGGGGAGCTGTTTTTT.

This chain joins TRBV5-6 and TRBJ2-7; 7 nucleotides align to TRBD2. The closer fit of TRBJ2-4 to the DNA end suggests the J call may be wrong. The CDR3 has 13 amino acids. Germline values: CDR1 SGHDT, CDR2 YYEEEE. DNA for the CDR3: TGTGCCAGCAGCGTGGGGGGGAGGAACATTCAGTACTTC. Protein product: CASSVGGRNIQYF.

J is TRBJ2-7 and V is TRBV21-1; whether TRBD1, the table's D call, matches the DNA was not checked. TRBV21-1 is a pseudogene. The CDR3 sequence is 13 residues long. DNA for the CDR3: TGTGCCAGCAGCAAAGGGGGACAGTACGAGCAGTACTTC. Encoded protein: CASSKGGQYEQYF.

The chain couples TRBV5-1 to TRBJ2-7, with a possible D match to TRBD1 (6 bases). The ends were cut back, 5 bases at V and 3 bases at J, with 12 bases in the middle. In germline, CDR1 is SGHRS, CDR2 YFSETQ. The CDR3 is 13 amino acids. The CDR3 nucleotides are TGCGCCAGCAGTGTTGACAGGTTCTACGAGCAGTACTTC. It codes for CASSVDRFYEQYF.

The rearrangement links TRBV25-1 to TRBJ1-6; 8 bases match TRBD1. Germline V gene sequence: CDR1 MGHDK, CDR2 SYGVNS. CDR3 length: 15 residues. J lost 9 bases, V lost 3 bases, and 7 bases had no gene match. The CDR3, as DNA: TGTGCCAGCAGTGACCGACAGGGGATAGGTTCACCCCTCCACTTT. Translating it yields CASSDRQGIGSPLHF.

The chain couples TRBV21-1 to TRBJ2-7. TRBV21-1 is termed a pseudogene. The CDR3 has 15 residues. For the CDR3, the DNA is TGTGCCAGCAGCAAATCGGCCCAACCCTCCTACGAGCAGTACTTC. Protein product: CASSKSAQPSYEQYF.

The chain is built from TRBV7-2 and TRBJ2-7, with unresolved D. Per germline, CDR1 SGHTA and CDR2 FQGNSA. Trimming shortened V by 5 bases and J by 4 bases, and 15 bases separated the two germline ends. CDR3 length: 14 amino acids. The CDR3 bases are TGTGCCAGCAGCCCGAGATCGGGTACGTACGAGCAGTACTTC. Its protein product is CASSPRSGTYEQYF.